This TCR beta chain was sequenced in a study of cytomegalovirus exposure and HLA in healthy donors (dated by TCRdb to the late 2010s). Turning to the overall study: In an earlier analysis of under 750 of the donors, about 270 Gb of sequence data and roughly 100 million unique TCR beta sequences from 180 million or so T cells were reported. An early release covering more than 500 HLA-typed donors comprised approximately 290 gigabases of sequencing data and around 80 million unique TCR sequences. Among the approximately 400 genotyped donors, 81% belonged to the genetic ancestry cluster associated with self-reported Caucasian donors. The study was designed to test whether signatures of past pathogen exposure could be identified by cataloging public T cell receptors. Using immunosequencing, the study profiled T cell repertoires from 666 subjects and related those repertoires to cytomegalovirus serostatus. Besides the first cohort of roughly 700 subjects, a separate validation cohort made up of 120 different subjects was used. To predict cytomegalovirus infection status, the study combined high-throughput TCR immunosequencing, statistical association of individual TCRs with disease status, and machine learning. A later analysis re-analyzed previously published TCR beta repertoires from 666 donors and added high-resolution HLA genotyping to study TCR occurrence patterns. Rather than drawing on any new phenotypic data, the later analysis identified candidate immune exposures from TCR beta sequences and the way those sequences occurred across donors. An earlier analysis of some 600 of the donors applied high-throughput TCR beta sequencing to assess whether each TCR beta V gene segment acted as functional or pseudogenic. Donor age, sex, ethnicity and CMV serostatus were compiled together with the repertoire data. A later genetic analysis used genome-wide SNP genotypes for about 55% of the 666 donors, treating that subset as a discovery cohort. All discovery cohort repertoires had been generated using a single sequencing platform. HLA typing included class I and class II loci at four-digit resolution. Typing coverage differed by locus: A, B, C, DRB1 and DQB1 were typed in roughly 620-630 donors, DQA1 in about 560, DPA1 in approximately 600, and DPB1 in 400 to 480. Roughly five DR-DQ haplotypes were handled as single units for association and clustering, since linkage in the cohort was strong. Across approximately 400 genotyped donors of the cohort, an average of about 240,000 unique TCR beta nucleotide sequences per donor were sequenced, and roughly a sixth of those sequences were non-productive. Results the study describes overall, beyond this receptor: Some IMGT-functional V segments, including TRBV6-2 and TRBV6-3, could not be distinguished by the 87-base-pair reads and were therefore excluded. V-gene and J-gene trimming of TCR beta chains was associated with a missense DCLRE1C variant in a later genetic analysis, and the association was replicated in an independent cohort. Strong co-occurrence of HLA alleles, especially DR and DQ, made assigning TCR associations to individual alleles difficult. Because some donors lacked HLA typing at each locus, the association tests relied only on the typed subset. Specific HLA alleles were associated with 15,000 to 20,000 TCR beta sequences at a false discovery rate of 0.05 in a later analysis. According to a later analysis, parvovirus B19, influenza, CMV and Epstein-Barr virus appeared linked to several top co-occurrence clusters. CMV serostatus was the only immune exposure information available for the cohort. According to a later analysis, most CMV-associated TCR beta chains appeared to be HLA-restricted, and the HLA associations seemed to be driven largely by CMV exposure. Because counts were too low, about 18 rarely observed V segments, including chromosome 9 orphons, were left out of the earlier analysis of approximately 580 of the donors. The authors suggested that the approach could potentially be generalized to other disease states and immunological phenotypes. The study listed 150 to 200 TCR beta chains as associated with cytomegalovirus. In a later analysis, the rate of TCR association differed among HLA loci, with DRB1 alleles having the most associated TCRs and HLA-C alleles having the fewest. The cohort was sequenced for TCR beta chains only, and without alpha or paired-chain data the features that could be detected were limited. In vitro tests confirmed that a few of the cytomegalovirus-associated TCR beta chains recognize cytomegalovirus antigens. A later analysis found that HLA-associated TCR beta chains were more clonally expanded and had lower generation probabilities than equally common non-associated chains. According to a later genetic analysis, donors in an Asian-associated ancestry cluster had fewer N-insertions in productive TCRs than the roughly 670-donor mean. In both the original and validation cohorts, the classifier was reported to diagnose cytomegalovirus status with high specificity and sensitivity. Sequencing depth was assumed to be roughly uniform across donors in the presence/absence analyses, though that assumption may not hold. A further reported finding was that TCR beta sequences accurately predicted the HLA-A and HLA-B alleles for most subjects in the first cohort. The sequencing pipeline was judged likely to have produced a cluster of highly shared sequence variants as a technical artifact. In an earlier analysis of more than 500 of the donors, most TCR beta V segments appeared in productive rearrangements about 87% or about 30% of the time, broadly matching IMGT annotations. Linkage disequilibrium might explain the correlated functional status among segregating V segments, but an unknown experimental factor could not be ruled out. While some public TCRs were present in many individuals, most TCR sequences turned up only very rarely across donors.

This clone was counted a single time. No antigen is known for it. Base qualities were left out, and no much larger clone turns up one base away. The library came from the immunoSEQ multiplex PCR assay. The multiplex PCR relied on a mix of 60 forward primers for TCR Vbeta segments and 13 reverse primers for TCR Jbeta segments. A multiplex PCR assay on genomic DNA amplified the CDR3 region of rearranged TCR beta genes. On the Illumina HiSeq System, the amplified TCR beta libraries were sequenced as 87-base-pair reads. From the authors' description of their analysis: Across the 700 or so repertoires, a later analysis counted approximately 75 million unique TCR beta chains, about 10 million of which were shared by at least two donors. Raw reads were error-corrected and collapsed into unique sequences by a nearest-neighbor algorithm in which closely related sequences were merged to remove PCR and sequencing errors. V, D and J gene segments were assigned by aligning CDR3 sequences to IMGT reference sequences. Each retained sequence needed at least a six-nucleotide match to both a V gene segment and a J gene segment. A rearrangement counted as productive if the CDR3 had no stop codons and remained in frame with V and J, and every other rearrangement counted as non-productive. CDR3 was defined according to IMGT convention as the region running from the second conserved V-encoded cysteine to the conserved J-encoded phenylalanine. The earlier analysis of some 600 of the donors excluded sequences that lacked an unambiguous match to a single V gene segment. An earlier analysis of approximately 590 of the donors called V segments functional above 56.7% productive rearrangements and segregating when the between-donor standard deviation exceeded 5%. A statistical classification framework was built to diagnose cytomegalovirus status from the catalog of TCR beta chain sequences. In a later analysis, V and J genes were assigned by comparing TCR nucleotide sequences against IMGT/GENE-DB human TR gene sequences. In a later analysis, CDR3 sequences and most-parsimonious VDJ recombination scenarios were assigned using the TCRdist pipeline. In a later analysis, each TCR beta chain was defined by its CDR3 amino acid sequence together with its V-gene family, and reads lacking a unique V-gene family were excluded. To address suspected cross-contamination and a sequencing artifact, a later analysis removed 450 to 700 highly shared, low-generation-probability nucleotide sequences. In a later analysis, a clonal expansion index for each public chain was calculated from normalized within-repertoire ranks of inferred template counts. In a later analysis, generation probabilities were computed using a VDJ recombination model fitted to out-of-frame rearrangements, and the results were checked against IGoR. In a later analysis, hypergeometric tests were used to score TCR-TCR, TCR-HLA and TCR-CMV co-occurrence, with a repertoire-size bias correction applied to TCR pairs. A later analysis estimated false discovery rates by permuting HLA or CMV assignments 20 times. In a later analysis, co-occurring TCRs were grouped with DBSCAN, and TCRdist sequence similarity was added when clustering was performed within HLA-allele-positive subsets. Repertoires with fewer than 30,000 or more than 120,000 public chains were left out of co-occurrence clustering, as were a handful of repertoires with anomalous nucleotide sharing. The table comes from immuneACCESS by way of TCRdb, which keeps in-frame sequences with V and J called. Part of the clones is missing from these tables; in studies checked, under half for an unresolved V gene and the rest for unknown reasons. V, J and clone size derive from that table, while D and trimming were established from the DNA sequence. Present in this sample are about 150,000 clones, roughly 70% of which were seen just once. The ten top clones hold approximately 4.2% of the sample.

The cohort consisted of 650 to 700 healthy bone marrow donors. At the time of sampling, every cohort member was nominally healthy, though immune exposures that went unrecorded were likely present. The donor was CMV seropositive and belonged to the group of 250 to 300 seropositive cohort members. Every donor gave a peripheral blood sample, and the peripheral blood mononuclear cells from that sample were used for TCR beta sequencing. The Qiagen DNeasy Blood Extraction Kit was used to extract genomic DNA from the blood cell samples. From the germline V gene, CDR1 is MDHEN and CDR2 is SYDVKM. Inclusive of the bounding cysteine and phenylalanine, the CDR3 is 14 residues long. Only the CDR3 portion is preserved as DNA: 42 bases, with reading frame beginning at the first base. The junction carries 18 bases between V and J, which are trimmed by 5 bases and 7 bases respectively.

This TCR came from a man in his forties or fifties in good health and CMV-seropositive. The rearranged chain carries TRBV28 and TRBJ2-7; the D gene is possibly TRBD1, with 6 bases matching. Sequenced: PBMCs. At the DNA level, the sequence is TGTGCCAGCAGTAATCGGGCAGGGGTAAGAGAGCAGTACTTC. Translated, this is CASSNRAGVREQYF.